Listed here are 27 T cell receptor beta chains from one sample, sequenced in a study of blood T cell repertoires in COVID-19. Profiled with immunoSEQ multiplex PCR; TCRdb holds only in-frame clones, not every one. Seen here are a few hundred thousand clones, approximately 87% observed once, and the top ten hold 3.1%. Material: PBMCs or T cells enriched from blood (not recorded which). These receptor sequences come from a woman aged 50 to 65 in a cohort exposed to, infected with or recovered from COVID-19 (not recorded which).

The CDR3 nucleotides are TGTGCCAGCGGGACAGAAAATAACTATGGCTACACCTTC. Translated, it gives CASGTENNYGYTF. The J gene is TRBJ1-2, the V gene TRBV28; 7 bases line up with TRBD1. This CDR3 spans 13 amino acids. V was clipped by 8 bases and J by 1 base; unmatched bases: 4. Germline CDR1 MDHEN, CDR2 SYDVKM.

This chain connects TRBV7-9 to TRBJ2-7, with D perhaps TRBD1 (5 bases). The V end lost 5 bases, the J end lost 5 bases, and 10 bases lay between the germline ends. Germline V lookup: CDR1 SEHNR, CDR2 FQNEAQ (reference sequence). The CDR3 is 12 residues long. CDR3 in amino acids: CASSPQGDEQYF. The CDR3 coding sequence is TGTGCCAGCAGCCCTCAGGGTGACGAGCAGTACTTC.

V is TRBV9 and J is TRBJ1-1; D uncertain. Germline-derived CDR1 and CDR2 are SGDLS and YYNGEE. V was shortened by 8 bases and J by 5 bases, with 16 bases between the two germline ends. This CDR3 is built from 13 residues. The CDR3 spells CASSKRAWTEAFF. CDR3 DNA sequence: TGTGCCAGTAGTAAGAGGGCTTGGACTGAAGCTTTCTTT.

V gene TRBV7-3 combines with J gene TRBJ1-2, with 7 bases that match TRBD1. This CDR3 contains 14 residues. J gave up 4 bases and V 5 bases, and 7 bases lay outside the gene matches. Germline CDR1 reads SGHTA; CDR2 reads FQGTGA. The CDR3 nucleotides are TGTGCCAGCAGCCTCGACAGGGAGAGCTATGGCTACACCTTC. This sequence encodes CASSLDRESYGYTF.

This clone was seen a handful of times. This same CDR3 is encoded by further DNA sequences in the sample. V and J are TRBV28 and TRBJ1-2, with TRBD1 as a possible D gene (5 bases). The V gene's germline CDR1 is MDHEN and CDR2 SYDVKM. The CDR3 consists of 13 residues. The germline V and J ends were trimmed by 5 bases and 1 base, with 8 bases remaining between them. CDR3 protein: CASSRQSNYGYTF. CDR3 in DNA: TGTGCCAGCAGTAGACAGAGTAACTATGGCTACACCTTC.

The CDR3 region has the DNA TGTGCCAGCAGTTACGGGAACTCCTACGAGCAGTACTTC. It yields the protein CASSYGNSYEQYF. This chain joins TRBV12-3 or TRBV12-4 and TRBJ2-7, with a tentative D call TRBD2 (5 bases). The CDR3 is 13 residues long. Trimming cost V 4 bases and J 0 bases, with 7 bases left between them.

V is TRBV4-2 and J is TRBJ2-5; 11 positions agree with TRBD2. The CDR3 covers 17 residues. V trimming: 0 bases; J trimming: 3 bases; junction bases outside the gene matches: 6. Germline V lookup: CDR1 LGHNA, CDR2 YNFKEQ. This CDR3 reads CASSQDVLAGGKETQYF. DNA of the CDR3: TGTGCCAGCAGCCAAGATGTCTTAGCGGGGGGGAAAGAGACCCAGTACTTC.

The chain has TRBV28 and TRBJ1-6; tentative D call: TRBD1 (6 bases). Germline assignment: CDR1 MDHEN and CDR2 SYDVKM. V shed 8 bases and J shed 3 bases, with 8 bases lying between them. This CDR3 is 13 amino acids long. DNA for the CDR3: TGTGCCAGCCGGGACAACTATAATTCACCCCTCCACTTT. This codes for CASRDNYNSPLHF. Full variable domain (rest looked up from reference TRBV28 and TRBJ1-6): DVKVTQSSRYLVKRTGEKVFLECVQDMDHENMFWYRQDPGLGLRLIYFSYDVKMKEKGDIPEGYSVSREKKERFSLILESASTNQTSMYLCASRDNYNSPLHFGNGTRLTVT.

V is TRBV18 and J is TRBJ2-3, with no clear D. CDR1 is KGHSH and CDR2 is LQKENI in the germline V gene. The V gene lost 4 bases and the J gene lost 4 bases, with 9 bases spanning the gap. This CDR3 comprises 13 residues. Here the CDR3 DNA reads TGTGCCAGCTCACTAGTCAACGCAGATACGCAGTATTTT. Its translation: CASSLVNADTQYF.

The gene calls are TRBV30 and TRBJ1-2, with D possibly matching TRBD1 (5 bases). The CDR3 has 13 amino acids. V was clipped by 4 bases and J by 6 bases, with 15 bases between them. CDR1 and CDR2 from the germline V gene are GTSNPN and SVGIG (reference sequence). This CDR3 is CAWTKARANGYTF. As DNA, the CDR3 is TGTGCCTGGACGAAGGCCAGGGCTAATGGCTACACCTTC. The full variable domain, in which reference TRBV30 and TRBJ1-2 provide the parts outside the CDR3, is SQTIHQWPATLVQPVGSPLSLECTVEGTSNPNLYWYRQAAGRGLQLLFYSVGIGQISSEVPQNLSASRPQDRQFILSSKKLLLSDSGFYLCAWTKARANGYTFGSGTRLTVV.

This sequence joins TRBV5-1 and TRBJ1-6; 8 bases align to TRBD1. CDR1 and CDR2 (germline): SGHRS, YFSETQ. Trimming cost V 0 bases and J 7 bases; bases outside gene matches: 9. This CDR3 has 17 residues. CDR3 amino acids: CASSLAKGQEINSPLHF. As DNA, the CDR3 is TGCGCCAGCAGCTTGGCCAAGGGACAGGAGATAAATTCACCCCTCCACTTT.

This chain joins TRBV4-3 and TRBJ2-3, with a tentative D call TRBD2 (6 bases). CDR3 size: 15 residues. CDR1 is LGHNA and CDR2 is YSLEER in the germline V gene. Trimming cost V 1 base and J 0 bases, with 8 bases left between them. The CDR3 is CASSQARGSTDTQYF. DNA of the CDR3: TGCGCCAGCAGCCAAGCCCGGGGGAGCACAGATACGCAGTATTTT.

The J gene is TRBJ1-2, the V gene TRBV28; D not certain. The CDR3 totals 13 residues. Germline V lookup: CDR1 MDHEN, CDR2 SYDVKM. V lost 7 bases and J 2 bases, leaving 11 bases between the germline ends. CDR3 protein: CASKNSFNYGYTF. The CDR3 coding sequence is TGTGCCAGCAAAAACAGTTTCAACTATGGCTACACCTTC.

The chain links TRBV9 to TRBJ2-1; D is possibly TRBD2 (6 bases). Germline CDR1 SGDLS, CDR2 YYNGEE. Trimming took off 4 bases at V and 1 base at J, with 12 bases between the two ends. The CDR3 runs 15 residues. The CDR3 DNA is TGTGCCAGCAGCCCCTTTAGCGGTTCCTACAATGAGCAGTTCTTC. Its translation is CASSPFSGSYNEQFF. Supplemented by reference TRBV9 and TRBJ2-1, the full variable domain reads DSGVTQTPKHLITATGQRVTLRCSPRSGDLSVYWYQQSLDQGLQFLIQYYNGEERAKGNILERFSAQQFPDLHSELNLSSLELGDSALYFCASSPFSGSYNEQFFGPGTRLTVL.

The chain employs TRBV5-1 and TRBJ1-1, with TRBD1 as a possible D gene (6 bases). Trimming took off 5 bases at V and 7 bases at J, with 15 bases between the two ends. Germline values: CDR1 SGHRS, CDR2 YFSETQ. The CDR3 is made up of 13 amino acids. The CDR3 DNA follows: TGCGCCAGCAGACTGACCACGGACAGTGAAGCTTTCTTT. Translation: CASRLTTDSEAFF.

The CDR3 DNA follows: TGCGCCAGCAGCTTAGGACAGAGGGCGGATGGCTACACCTTC. Its protein product is CASSLGQRADGYTF. This rearrangement joins TRBV5-1 to TRBJ1-2; TRBD1 might be the D (6 bases). V shed 2 bases and J shed 6 bases, with 14 bases lying between them. The CDR3 totals 14 residues. Looked up from germline, CDR1 is SGHRS and CDR2 is YFSETQ.

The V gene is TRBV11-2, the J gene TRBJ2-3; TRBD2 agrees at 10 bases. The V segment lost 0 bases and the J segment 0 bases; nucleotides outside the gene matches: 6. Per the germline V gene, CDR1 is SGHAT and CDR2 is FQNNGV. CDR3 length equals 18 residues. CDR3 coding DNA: TGTGCCAGCAGCTTAGATCGGGCTAGCGGGGGCAGCACAGATACGCAGTATTTT. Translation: CASSLDRASGGSTDTQYF.

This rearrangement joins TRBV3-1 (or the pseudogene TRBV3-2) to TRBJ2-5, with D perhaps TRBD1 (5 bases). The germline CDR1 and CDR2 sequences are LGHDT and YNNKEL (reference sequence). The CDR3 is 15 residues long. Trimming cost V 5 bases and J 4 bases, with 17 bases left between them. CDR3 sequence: CASSGAEAGAETQYF. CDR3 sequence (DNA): TGTGCCAGCAGCGGGGCCGAGGCAGGCGCAGAGACCCAGTACTTC.

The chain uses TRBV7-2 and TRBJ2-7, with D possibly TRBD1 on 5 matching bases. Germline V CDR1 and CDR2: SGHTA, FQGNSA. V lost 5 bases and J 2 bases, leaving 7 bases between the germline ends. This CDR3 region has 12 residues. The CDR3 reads CASSPGTYEQYF. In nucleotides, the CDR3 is TGTGCCAGCAGCCCAGGGACCTACGAGCAGTACTTC.

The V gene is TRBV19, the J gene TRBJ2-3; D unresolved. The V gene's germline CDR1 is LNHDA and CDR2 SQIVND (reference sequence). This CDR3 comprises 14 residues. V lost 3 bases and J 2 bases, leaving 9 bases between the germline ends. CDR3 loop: CASSITQTTDTQYF. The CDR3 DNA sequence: TGTGCCAGTAGTATCACTCAAACCACAGATACGCAGTATTTT.

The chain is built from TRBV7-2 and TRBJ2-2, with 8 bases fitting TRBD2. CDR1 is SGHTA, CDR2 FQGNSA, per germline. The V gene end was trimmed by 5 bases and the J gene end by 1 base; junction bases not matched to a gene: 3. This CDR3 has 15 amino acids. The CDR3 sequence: CASSPTSGNTGELFF. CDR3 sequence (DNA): TGTGCCAGCAGCCCAACTAGCGGGAACACCGGGGAGCTGTTTTTT.

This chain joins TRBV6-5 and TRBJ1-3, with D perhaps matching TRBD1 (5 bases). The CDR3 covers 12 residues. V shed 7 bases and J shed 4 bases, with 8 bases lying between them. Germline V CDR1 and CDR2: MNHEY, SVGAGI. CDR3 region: CASTTDGNTIYF. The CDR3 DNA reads TGTGCCAGCACGACAGACGGAAACACCATATATTTT.

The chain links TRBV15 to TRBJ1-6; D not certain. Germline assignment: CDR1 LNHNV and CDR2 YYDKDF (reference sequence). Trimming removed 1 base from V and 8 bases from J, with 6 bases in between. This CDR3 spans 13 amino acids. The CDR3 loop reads CATSRGRDSPLHF. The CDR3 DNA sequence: TGTGCCACCAGCAGAGGCCGGGATTCACCCCTCCACTTT.

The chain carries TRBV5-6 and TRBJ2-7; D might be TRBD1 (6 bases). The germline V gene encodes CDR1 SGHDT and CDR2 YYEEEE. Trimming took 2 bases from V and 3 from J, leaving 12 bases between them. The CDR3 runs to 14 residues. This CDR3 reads CASSLLGADYEQYF. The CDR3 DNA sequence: TGTGCCAGCAGCTTATTGGGGGCAGACTACGAGCAGTACTTC. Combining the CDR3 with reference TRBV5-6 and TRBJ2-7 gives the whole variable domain DAGVTQSPTHLIKTRGQQVTLRCSPKSGHDTVSWYQQALGQGPQFIFQYYEEEERQRGNFPDRFSGHQFPNYSSELNVNALLLGDSALYLCASSLLGADYEQYFGPGTRLTVT.

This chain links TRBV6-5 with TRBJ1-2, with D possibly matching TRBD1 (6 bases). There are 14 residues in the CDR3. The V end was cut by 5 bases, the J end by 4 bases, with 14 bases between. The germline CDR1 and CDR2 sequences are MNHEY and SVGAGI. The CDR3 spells CASSTTGFGYGYTF. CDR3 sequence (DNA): TGTGCCAGCAGTACTACAGGGTTCGGCTATGGCTACACCTTC.

In nucleotides, the CDR3 is TGTGCCAGCAGCCAGGGTGGGCACACAGATACGCAGTATTTT. This codes for CASSQGGHTDTQYF. This chain uses TRBV7-3 with TRBJ2-3; D is possibly TRBD1 (5 bases). This CDR3 has 14 residues. Germline V gene sequence: CDR1 SGHTA, CDR2 FQGTGA. V was trimmed by 5 bases and J by 2 bases, leaving 11 bases between them.

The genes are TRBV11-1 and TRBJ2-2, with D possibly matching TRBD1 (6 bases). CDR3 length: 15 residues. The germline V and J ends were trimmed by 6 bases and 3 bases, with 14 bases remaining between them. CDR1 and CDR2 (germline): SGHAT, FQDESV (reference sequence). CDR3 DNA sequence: TGTGCCAGCAGTTGGAACCCAGGGGACACCGGGGAGCTGTTTTTT. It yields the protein CASSWNPGDTGELFF.